Below are 30 T cell receptor beta chains sequenced from a single sample in a study of T cell repertoires in cytomegalovirus infection (dated by TCRdb to the late 2010s). Sequencing was performed on an Illumina HiSeq 1500. The public reads were quality trimmed at Q25 with fastp and then assembled into clones with MiXCR by TCRdb, keeping productive beta chains. Rows matching on CDR3 protein sequence are summarized as one entry with the most common DNA and genes. The sample table contains around 430,000 distinct CDR3 sequences; only one count was recorded for roughly 43% of them. Of the sample, roughly two fifths is held by the ten largest clones. In light of the paper, this sample's treatment or condition label describes: in vitro stimulation with specific CMV peptide epitopes to enrich CMV-specific T cells. Their recognized antigens are unknown. Sequenced material: cultured PBMCs, taken from culture after CMV antigen stimulation. These TCRs come from a human donor in good health (CMV status not recorded). Some clones in this sample may be carry-over from other donors' samples.

The V gene is TRBV7-9, the J gene TRBJ1-4, with D possibly being TRBD1 (5 bases). The CDR3 runs to 14 residues. Germline V gives CDR1 SEHNR, CDR2 FQNEAQ (reference sequence). The V and J ends lost 5 bases and 7 bases respectively, with 14 bases between them. CDR3 amino acids: CASSPGSVGEKLFF. CDR3 DNA sequence: TGTGCCAGCAGCCCAGGGTCCGTGGGTGAAAAACTGTTTTTT.

This clonotype was observed once. The J gene is TRBJ2-5, the V gene TRBV4-1, with TRBD2 matching over 12 bases. The CDR3 is 21 residues long. Germline loops: CDR1 MGHRA, CDR2 YSYEKL. V gave up 0 bases and J gave up 5 bases; unmatched junction bases: 19. Here the CDR3 reads CASSQDLVRGPGLAGLETQYF. The CDR3 coding sequence is TGCGCCAGCAGCCAAGATCTCGTCAGGGGACCCGGACTAGCGGGATTGGAGACCCAGTACTTC.

The V gene is TRBV20-1, the J gene TRBJ1-5; 7 nucleotides line up with TRBD1. With 3 bases clipped from V and 7 bases from J, the junction kept 15 bases outside the gene matches. The germline V gene encodes CDR1 DFQATT and CDR2 SNEGSKA (reference sequence). The CDR3 length is 16 residues. The CDR3 DNA sequence: TGCAGTGCTAGCCTCACCGGGACAGAGCTTGGGCAGCCCCAGCATTTT. Translating it yields CSASLTGTELGQPQHF.

This clonotype was found a few times. DNA of the CDR3: TGTGCCAGCAGTTATATGGGTTTAGAGCCCCAGCATTTT. Its protein product is CASSYMGLEPQHF. The chain couples TRBV6-6 to TRBJ1-5; no clear D. The CDR3 extends over 13 amino acids. Germline values: CDR1 MNHNY, CDR2 SVGAGI (reference sequence). Trimming took 3 bases from V and 8 from J, leaving 11 bases between them.

CDR3 nucleotides: TGTGCCAGCAGCCCAAAAAGGGGAGGAAACACTGAAGCTTTCTTT. Protein sequence: CASSPKRGGNTEAFF. The chain recombines TRBV7-2 with TRBJ1-1; TRBD1 is a possible D gene (5 bases). This CDR3 comprises 15 residues. In germline, CDR1 is SGHTA, CDR2 FQGNSA. Trimming shortened V by 5 bases and J by 2 bases, and 15 bases separated the two germline ends.

J is TRBJ1-5 and V is TRBV15; D not resolved. With 1 base removed from V and 4 bases from J, the gap between germline ends came to 11 bases. Looked up from germline, CDR1 is LNHNV and CDR2 is YYDKDF (reference sequence). The CDR3 covers 15 residues. CDR3 in amino acids: CATSRAGSRNQPQHF. In DNA form, the CDR3 reads TGTGCCACCAGCAGAGCGGGGAGCCGGAATCAGCCCCAGCATTTT.

This clonotype was picked up a small number of times. This chain links TRBV24-1 with TRBJ1-1; a weak D match, TRBD1 (6 bases). The CDR3 sequence is 14 residues long. Trimming took 2 bases from V and 7 from J, leaving 13 bases between them. The germline V gene encodes CDR1 KGHDR and CDR2 SFDVKD. The CDR3 region has the DNA TGTGCCACCAGTGATTCGGGAGGGGGAGTTGAAGCTTTCTTT. Its translation: CATSDSGGGVEAFF.

The V gene is TRBV7-2, the J gene TRBJ2-4; a weak D match, TRBD1 (6 bases). This CDR3 comprises 19 residues. From germline, CDR1 is SGHTA and CDR2 FQGNSA. The V end was cut by 2 bases, the J end by 5 bases, with 25 bases between. This CDR3 is CASSLLGQRVLTGENIQYF. The CDR3 DNA sequence: TGTGCCAGCAGCTTACTCGGACAGAGGGTTCTTACCGGGGAAAACATTCAGTACTTC.

This rearrangement joins TRBV5-6 to TRBJ1-4; no reliable D call. CDR1 SGHDT and CDR2 YYEEEE come from the germline V gene. Trimming removed 4 bases from V and 7 bases from J, with 17 bases in between. The CDR3 has 15 residues. The CDR3 loop is CASSLGGGPGEKLFF. The CDR3 bases are TGTGCCAGCAGCCTGGGCGGCGGACCCGGTGAAAAACTGTTTTTT.

This sequence joins TRBV6-2 or TRBV6-3 and TRBJ2-2; 10 bases agree with TRBD2. Germline assignment: CDR1 MNHEY and CDR2 SVGEGT. The V segment lost 5 bases and the J segment 1 base; nucleotides outside the gene matches: 7. CDR3 length: 17 residues. The CDR3 here is CASSPLAGVWNTGELFF. DNA for the CDR3: TGTGCCAGCAGTCCGCTAGCGGGAGTTTGGAACACCGGGGAGCTGTTTTTT.

CDR3 in DNA: TGTGCCAGCAGCCAACTACCGGGACGAAGCTCCTACAATGAGCAGTTCTTC. Translating it yields CASSQLPGRSSYNEQFF. This chain connects TRBV14 to TRBJ2-1; D assignment may be TRBD1 or TRBD2 (5 bases each). The V gene lost 2 bases and the J gene lost 0 bases, with 14 bases spanning the gap. There are 17 residues in the CDR3. Per the germline V gene, CDR1 is SGHDN and CDR2 is FVKESK.

This clonotype is a singleton in its sample. CDR3 amino acids: CASSARLAGGDTQYF. The CDR3 nucleotides are TGTGCCAGCAGCGCTCGACTAGCGGGGGGAGATACGCAGTATTTT. The V gene is TRBV7-4, the J gene TRBJ2-3; 13 bases are a match to TRBD2. CDR3 length: 15 amino acids. Trimming removed 5 bases from V and 5 bases from J; junction bases left unmatched: 4. Germline CDR1 SGHVT, CDR2 SQSDAQ.

The chain couples TRBV12-3 or TRBV12-4 to TRBJ2-3; TRBD1 aligns across 8 bases. This CDR3 has 18 amino acids. The ends lost 6 bases at V and 3 bases at J; junction bases unmatched: 17. The CDR3 protein is CASRRRGTGIMGTDTQYF. DNA for the CDR3: TGTGCCAGCAGACGCCGGGGGACAGGAATCATGGGTACAGATACGCAGTATTTT.

This clonotype has a handful of counts. V usage is TRBV7-2 and J usage is TRBJ2-7; D could derive from TRBD1 or TRBD2 (6 bases each). This CDR3 is 16 amino acids long. CDR1 is SGHTA, CDR2 FQGNSA, per germline. The ends were cut back, 4 bases at V and 4 bases at J, with 20 bases in the middle. For the CDR3, the DNA is TGTGCCAGCAGCTGGGGACTGGGGGGCCCCCCTTACGAGCAGTACTTC. Protein: CASSWGLGGPPYEQYF.

The chain combines TRBV4-3 with TRBJ1-2; TRBD1 agrees at 10 bases. This CDR3 is 15 amino acids long. The V gene end was trimmed by 4 bases and the J gene end by 6 bases; junction bases not matched to a gene: 8. Germline V gene data show CDR1 as LGHNA and CDR2 as YSLEER. CDR3 loop: CASSRNQGTGDGYTF. CDR3 DNA: TGCGCCAGCAGCCGGAACCAAGGGACAGGGGATGGCTACACCTTC.

The J gene is TRBJ2-7, the V gene TRBV5-4; TRBD2 matches at 8 bases. Germline CDR1 is SGHNT and CDR2 is YYREEE (reference sequence). This CDR3 is 15 amino acids long. Losses at the gene ends were 2 bases for V and 5 bases for J; bases not matched to a gene: 9. The CDR3 here is CASSLYQRESNEQYF. The CDR3 DNA is TGTGCCAGCAGCTTATATCAGCGGGAGTCAAACGAGCAGTACTTC.

This clonotype was found a few times. J is TRBJ1-2 and V is TRBV6-1; the D is unclear. The CDR3 has 13 amino acids. Trimming removed 5 bases from V and 8 bases from J, with 15 bases in between. The germline gives CDR1 MNHNS, CDR2 SASEGT. This chain's CDR3 is CASSLTELGGYTF. The CDR3, as DNA: TGTGCCAGCAGTCTCACTGAACTAGGAGGCTACACCTTC.

This clonotype came up many times. J is TRBJ1-1 and V is TRBV7-8; D perhaps matches TRBD1 (5 bases). The CDR3 length is 13 residues. The germline V gene has CDR1 SGHVS and CDR2 FQNEAQ. Trimming removed 2 bases at V and 3 bases at J, with 7 bases between. The DNA for the CDR3 is TGTGCCAGCAGCTTACAGGGATACACTGAAGCTTTCTTT. Protein sequence: CASSLQGYTEAFF.

The chain employs TRBV2 and TRBJ2-3; D uncertain. Deletions cut 6 bases from V and 2 bases from J, with 18 bases between. The V gene's germline CDR1 is SNHLY and CDR2 FYNNEI. This CDR3 is 16 amino acids long. This CDR3 reads CASRPPEGWDTDTQYF. As DNA, the CDR3 is TGTGCCAGCAGGCCGCCGGAAGGATGGGACACAGATACGCAGTATTTT. Together with reference TRBV2 and TRBJ2-3, the CDR3 gives the full variable domain: EPEVTQTPSHQVTQMGQEVILRCVPISNHLYFYWYRQILGQKVEFLVSFYNNEISEKSEIFDDQFSVERPDGSNFTLKIRSTKLEDSAMYFCASRPPEGWDTDTQYFGPGTRLTVL.

The chain combines TRBV11-2 with TRBJ1-5; 9 bases fit TRBD1. V was clipped by 5 bases and J by 6 bases; unmatched bases: 14. Germline V CDR1 and CDR2: SGHAT, FQNNGV. The CDR3 covers 17 residues. The CDR3 DNA reads as TGTGCCAGCAGCCCTCTAACCGCGGACAGGGGAGGTCAGCCCCAGCATTTT. It translates to CASSPLTADRGGQPQHF.

To note about this clonotype: This may arise from a read error, as a much more abundant clone is one base away. V and J are TRBV7-2 and TRBJ2-2; 8 bases match TRBD2. The CDR3 sequence is 14 residues long. Per germline, CDR1 SGHTA and CDR2 FQGNSA. The CDR3 reads CASSFRAGDGELSF. DNA of the CDR3: TGTGCCAGCAGCTTTCGAGCGGGAGACGGGGAGCTGTCTTTT.

The chain joins TRBV6-5 to TRBJ2-2, with TRBD2 matching 9 bases. Trimming removed 0 bases from V and 6 bases from J; junction bases left unmatched: 8. This CDR3 has 17 residues. Looked up from germline, CDR1 is MNHEY and CDR2 is SVGAGI. In DNA, the CDR3 is TGTGCCAGCAGTTACTCGAGTGCGGGAGGGCCGTCCGGGGAGCTGTTTTTT. Translating gives CASSYSSAGGPSGELFF.

The chain uses TRBV19 and TRBJ2-5, with TRBD2 as a possible D gene (5 bases). Per germline, CDR1 LNHDA and CDR2 SQIVND (reference sequence). This CDR3 is built from 13 residues. Trimming cost V 1 base and J 3 bases, with 6 bases left between them. CDR3 region: CASSIVREETQYF. In DNA, the CDR3 is TGTGCCAGTAGTATAGTGCGGGAAGAGACCCAGTACTTC. Combining the CDR3 with reference TRBV19 and TRBJ2-5 gives the whole variable domain DGGITQSPKYLFRKEGQNVTLSCEQNLNHDAMYWYRQDPGQGLRLIYYSQIVNDFQKGDIAEGYSVSREKKESFPLTVTSAQKNPTAFYLCASSIVREETQYFGPGTRLLVL.

This chain links TRBV27 with TRBJ1-3; unclear D gene. Germline CDR1 is MNHEY and CDR2 is SMNVEV (reference sequence). V was trimmed by 5 bases and J by 4 bases, leaving 9 bases between them. The CDR3 runs 13 residues. The CDR3 DNA is TGTGCCAGCAGTCCTACAGAAGGAAACACCATATATTTT. It translates to CASSPTEGNTIYF.

V usage is TRBV4-2 and J usage is TRBJ1-6, with D maybe TRBD1 (5 bases). CDR1 is LGHNA, CDR2 YNFKEQ, per germline. The CDR3 extends over 17 amino acids. V lost 0 bases, J lost 1 base, and 10 bases lay in between. The CDR3 loop is CASSQDLGGSYNSPLHF. As DNA, the CDR3 is TGTGCCAGCAGCCAAGATCTGGGGGGTTCCTATAATTCACCCCTCCACTTT.

The chain has TRBV7-2 and TRBJ2-1, with D possibly TRBD2 on 5 matching bases. The ends were cut back, 5 bases at V and 12 bases at J, with 20 bases in the middle. Looked up from germline, CDR1 is SGHTA and CDR2 is FQGNSA. There are 14 residues in the CDR3. CDR3 DNA: TGTGCCAGCAGCCGGGGAGCAAGCGGAGGAGGGCAGTTCTTC. This encodes CASSRGASGGGQFF.

This chain joins TRBV19 and TRBJ1-2; D unresolved. The germline V gene has CDR1 LNHDA and CDR2 SQIVND (reference sequence). This CDR3 is 14 amino acids long. The V end lost 9 bases, the J end lost 8 bases, and 22 bases lay between the germline ends. CDR3 DNA: TGTGCCAGCTCTGTAGAACTCGGGGTAAGGGGCTACACCTTC. This encodes CASSVELGVRGYTF.

The chain uses TRBV7-8 and TRBJ2-1; perhaps TRBD2 as D (6 bases). The V gene lost 5 bases and the J gene lost 4 bases, with 15 bases spanning the gap. The CDR3 is 15 residues long. CDR1 and CDR2 (germline): SGHVS, FQNEAQ. The CDR3 DNA reads as TGTGCCAGCAGCCCAAAGCGGGTACTTTACAATGAGCAGTTCTTC. Amino acid sequence: CASSPKRVLYNEQFF.

The V gene is TRBV7-2, the J gene TRBJ2-7, with 10 bases matching TRBD1. Losses at the gene ends were 3 bases for V and 8 bases for J; bases not matched to a gene: 7. The CDR3 consists of 14 residues. The germline V gene encodes CDR1 SGHTA and CDR2 FQGNSA. The CDR3 nucleotides are TGTGCCAGCAGCTTTTTGACAGGGGGCGGTCAGCAGTACTTC. Residues: CASSFLTGGGQQYF.

The table lists this clonotype with a few counts. The chain joins TRBV5-6 to TRBJ1-2; 8 bases are a match to TRBD1. The CDR3 totals 13 residues. The V gene's germline CDR1 is SGHDT and CDR2 YYEEEE. With 4 bases clipped from V and 8 bases from J, the junction kept 7 bases outside the gene matches. CDR3 amino acids: CASSVGQARGYTF. The CDR3 DNA reads TGTGCCAGCAGCGTGGGACAGGCGAGAGGCTACACCTTC.